Below, one TCR beta chain is given with its context. This record belongs to a study of blood T cell repertoires in COVID-19. TCRdb's table, derived via immunoSEQ multiplex PCR, lists solely in-frame clones and lacks some. This table holds under 250,000 clones, about nine tenths found once. Germline lookup yields CDR1 GTSNPN and CDR2 SVGIG (reference sequence). V was shortened by 3 bases and J by 10 bases, with 16 bases between the two germline ends. This CDR3 has 14 amino acids. The sequence was collected from a man between 45 and 60 years old with COVID-19, enrolled during active disease. Sequenced input: peripheral blood. This chain connects TRBV30 to TRBJ1-6; D possibly corresponds to TRBD1 (6 bases). CDR3: CAWRTRTVNSPLHF. In DNA, the CDR3 is TGTGCCTGGAGAACCCGGACAGTCAACTCACCCCTCCACTTT.